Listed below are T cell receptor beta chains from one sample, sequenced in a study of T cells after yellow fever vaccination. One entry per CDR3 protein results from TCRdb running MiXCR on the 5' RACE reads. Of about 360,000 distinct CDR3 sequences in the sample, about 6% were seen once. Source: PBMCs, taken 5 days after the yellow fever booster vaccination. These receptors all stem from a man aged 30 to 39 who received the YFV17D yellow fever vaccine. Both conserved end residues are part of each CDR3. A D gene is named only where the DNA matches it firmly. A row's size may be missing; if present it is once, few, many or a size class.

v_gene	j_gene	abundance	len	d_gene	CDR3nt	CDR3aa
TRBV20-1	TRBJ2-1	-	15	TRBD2	TGCAGTGCTAGTCGTCTAGCGGGGTCCTACAATGAGCAGTTCTTC	CSASRLAGSYNEQFF
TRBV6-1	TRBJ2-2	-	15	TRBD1	TGTGCCAGCAGAAGACAGGGGTCGGGCACCGGGGAGCTGTTTTTT	CASRRQGSGTGELFF
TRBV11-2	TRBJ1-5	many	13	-	TGTGCCAGCAGCCCGGATAGCAATCAGCCCCAGCATTTT	CASSPDSNQPQHF
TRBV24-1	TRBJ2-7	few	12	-	TGTGCCACCAGTGACCCCGGACGTTGGCAGTACTTC	CATSDPGRWQYF
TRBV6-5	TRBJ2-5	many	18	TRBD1	TGTGCCAGCAGTTACTCCTCTCCCGGGACAGGGTACCAAGAGACCCAGTACTTC	CASSYSSPGTGYQETQYF
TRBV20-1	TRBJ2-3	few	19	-	TGCAGTGCTAGACCCCGGGGTAATTTGAGGGGGATGCCTCCGAGGACGCAGTATTTT	CSARPRGNLRGMPPRTQYF
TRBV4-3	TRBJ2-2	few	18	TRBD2	TGCGCCAGCAGCCAAGAGGTTAGCGGGAGTTTGGACACCGGGGAGCTGTTTTTT	CASSQEVSGSLDTGELFF
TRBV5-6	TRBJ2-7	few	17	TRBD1	TGTGCCAGCAGCTTGAGGAGCACAGGGGGCCACTCCTACGAGCAGTACTTC	CASSLRSTGGHSYEQYF
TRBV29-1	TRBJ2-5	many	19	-	TGCAGCGTTGAAGAACGCGCCAGGGGGAATAGCGGGATTAGGGGGACCCAGTACTTC	CSVEERARGNSGIRGTQYF
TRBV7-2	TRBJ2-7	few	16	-	TGTGCCAGCAGCTTATCTGGGACCCCTAGCTCCTACGAGCAGTACTTC	CASSLSGTPSSYEQYF
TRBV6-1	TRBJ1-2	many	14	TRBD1	TGTGCCAGCAGCCTTGGGACAGGGGGAGGTGGCTACACCTTC	CASSLGTGGGGYTF
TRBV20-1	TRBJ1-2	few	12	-	TGCAGTGCGCCGACAGTAGAGGATGGCTACACCTTC	CSAPTVEDGYTF
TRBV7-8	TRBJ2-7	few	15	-	TGTGCCAGCAGCCGGAACGTGGGACGTTCCTCCGAGCAGTACTTC	CASSRNVGRSSEQYF
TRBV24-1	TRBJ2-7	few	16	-	TGTGCCACCAGTGAGTCTCCAGGGGAAAGTGTCTACGAGCAGTACTTC	CATSESPGESVYEQYF
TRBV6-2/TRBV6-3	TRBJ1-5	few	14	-	TGTGCCAGCAGGGCGGGACACAACAATCAGCCCCAGCATTTT	CASRAGHNNQPQHF
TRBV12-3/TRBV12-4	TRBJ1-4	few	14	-	TGTGCCAGCAGACCCGACCTCAATAATGAAAAACTGTTTTTT	CASRPDLNNEKLFF
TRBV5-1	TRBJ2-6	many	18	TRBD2	TGCGCCAGCAGCTTGGATTTAGCGGGTAGCTCTGGGGCCAACGTCCTGACTTTC	CASSLDLAGSSGANVLTF
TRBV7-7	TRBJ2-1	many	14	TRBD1	TGTGCTAGCAGCTTAGACAGGGGTAACAATGAGCAGTTCTTC	CASSLDRGNNEQFF
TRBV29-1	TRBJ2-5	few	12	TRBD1	TGCAGCGGACGACAGGGGGTAGAGACCCAGTACTTC	CSGRQGVETQYF
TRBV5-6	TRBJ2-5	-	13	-	TGTGCCAGCAGCAAAGGGGCGGAAGAGACCCAGTACTTC	CASSKGAEETQYF
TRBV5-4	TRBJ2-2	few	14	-	TGTGCCAGCAGCTTGGACCCGGTGCCCGGGGAGCTGTTTTTT	CASSLDPVPGELFF
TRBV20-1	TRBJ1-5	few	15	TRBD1	TGCAGTGCAAGGCCGGGACAGGGTATGTTTCAGCCCCAGCATTTT	CSARPGQGMFQPQHF
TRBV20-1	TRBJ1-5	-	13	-	TGCAGTGCTAGATTGGGGCAGGATCAGCCCCAGCATTTT	CSARLGQDQPQHF
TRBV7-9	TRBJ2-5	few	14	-	TGTGCCAGCAGCCCCGACAGAGACCAAGAGACCCAGTACTTC	CASSPDRDQETQYF
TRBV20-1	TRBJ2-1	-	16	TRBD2	TGCAGTGCTAGAGTGCTAGCGGGGACCGCCAGGGGTGAGCAGTTCTTC	CSARVLAGTARGEQFF
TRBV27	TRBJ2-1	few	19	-	TGTGCCAGCAAACCCTCTGGGGGCCCGGGGCTTCGCTCCTACAATGAGCAGTTCTTC	CASKPSGGPGLRSYNEQFF
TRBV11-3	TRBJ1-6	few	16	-	TGTGCCAGCAGCTTATATCATCCTAACCATAACTCACCCCTCCACTTT	CASSLYHPNHNSPLHF
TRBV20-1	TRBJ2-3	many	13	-	TGCAGTGCTAACCCCAGGGGAACAGATACGCAGTATTTT	CSANPRGTDTQYF
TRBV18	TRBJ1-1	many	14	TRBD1	TGTGCCAGCTCACCACCCACAGGGGTCGGGGAAGCTTTCTTT	CASSPPTGVGEAFF
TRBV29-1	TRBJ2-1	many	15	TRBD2	TGCAGCGGAGAGGGCGGGAGAAGGGCCTACAATGAGCAGTTCTTC	CSGEGGRRAYNEQFF
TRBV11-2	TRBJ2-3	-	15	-	TGTGCCAGCAGCTTAGAAACGGGAGTTAAAGATACGCAGTATTTT	CASSLETGVKDTQYF
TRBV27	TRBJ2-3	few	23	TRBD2	TGTGCCAGCAGTTTATATACGGGACTAGCGGGAGGGCCTTACGAAAAAGACACAGATACGCAGTATTTT	CASSLYTGLAGGPYEKDTDTQYF
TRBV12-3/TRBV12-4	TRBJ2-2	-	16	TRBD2	TGTGCCAGCAGTTTCGGGACTAGCCGGAGAACCGGGGAGCTGTTTTTT	CASSFGTSRRTGELFF
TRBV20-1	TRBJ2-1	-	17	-	TGCTGTGCTAGTACCGTCGGGAGTCGGTGGGGGGACAATGAGCAGTTCTTC	CCASTVGSRWGDNEQFF
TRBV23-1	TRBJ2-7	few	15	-	TGCGCCAGCAACTCGCGAGCCGGATTTTCCTACGAGCAGTACTTC	CASNSRAGFSYEQYF
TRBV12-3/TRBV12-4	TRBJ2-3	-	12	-	TGTGCCAGCAGTCCAGAGAGGTATACGCAGTATTTT	CASSPERYTQYF
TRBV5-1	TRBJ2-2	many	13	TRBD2	TGCGCCAGCAGCTTGCGGGAGGCCGGGGAGCTGTTTTTT	CASSLREAGELFF
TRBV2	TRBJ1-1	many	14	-	TGTGCCAGCATCCCATTCGCGGGCAGTACTGAAGCTTTCTTT	CASIPFAGSTEAFF
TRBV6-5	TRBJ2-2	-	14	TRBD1	TGTGCCAGCAGTTCTCTTACAGGGGTCGGGGAGCTGTTTTTT	CASSSLTGVGELFF
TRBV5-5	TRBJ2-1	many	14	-	TGTGCCAGCAGCTTGGTGGAGTTGGGTTTCGTGCAGTTCTTC	CASSLVELGFVQFF
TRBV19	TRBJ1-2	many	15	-	TGTGCCAGTAGTATAGTAATACAGGCTAACTATGGCTACACCTTC	CASSIVIQANYGYTF
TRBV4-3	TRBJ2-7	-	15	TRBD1	TGCGCCAGCAGCCGGTTCTGGGACAGGGTGGACGAGCAGTACTTC	CASSRFWDRVDEQYF
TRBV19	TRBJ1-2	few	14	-	TGTGCCAGTAATGCGGGACTCTTAACGTATGGCTACACCTTC	CASNAGLLTYGYTF
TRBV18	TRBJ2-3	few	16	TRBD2	TGTGCCAGCTCACTTTCGTCCCGGGAGGGCCCGGATACGCAGTATTTT	CASSLSSREGPDTQYF
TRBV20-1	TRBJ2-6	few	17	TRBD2	TGCAGTGCTGGGGCCGGGGGGACTTCTGATGGGGCCAACGTCCTGACTTTC	CSAGAGGTSDGANVLTF
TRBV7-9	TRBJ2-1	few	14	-	TGTGCCAGCAGCCCTCCCGGGACTGGCGCCGCGCAGTTCTTC	CASSPPGTGAAQFF
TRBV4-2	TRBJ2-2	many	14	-	TGTGCCAGCAGCCAAGATCCAAGGGCTGAGGAGCTGTTTTTT	CASSQDPRAEELFF
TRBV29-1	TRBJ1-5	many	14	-	TGCAGCGTTGTAGAGGGATATAGCAATCAGCCCCAGCATTTT	CSVVEGYSNQPQHF
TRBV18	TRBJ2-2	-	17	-	TGTGCCAGCTCACGCCAAATTCCTCCGACAGGCACCGGGGAGCTGTTTTTT	CASSRQIPPTGTGELFF
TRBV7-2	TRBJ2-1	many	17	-	TGTGCCAGCAGCTTTTCCCCGAACCCTCCTAAAAACAATGAGCAGTTCTTC	CASSFSPNPPKNNEQFF
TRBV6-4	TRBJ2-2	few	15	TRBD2	TGTGCCAGCAGTGAGACGGCTAGCGGGATCGGGGAGCTGTTTTTT	CASSETASGIGELFF
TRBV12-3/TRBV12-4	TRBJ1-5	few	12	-	TGTGCCAGCAGTACGGACGGTCAGCCCCAGCATTTT	CASSTDGQPQHF
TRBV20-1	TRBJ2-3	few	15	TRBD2	TGCAGTGCTAGACAACCGGGACTAGCTACAGATACGCAGTATTTT	CSARQPGLATDTQYF
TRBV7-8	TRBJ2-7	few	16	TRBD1	TGTGCCAGCAGCCCAAGCCGACGGACAGGGGGCGGCGAGCAGTACTTC	CASSPSRRTGGGEQYF
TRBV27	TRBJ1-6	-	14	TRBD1	TGTGCCAGCAGTTTCGGGACAGGGGATTCACCCCTCCACTTT	CASSFGTGDSPLHF
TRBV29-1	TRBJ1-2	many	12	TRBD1	TGCAGCGTTACTGGGACAGGCTATGGCTACACCTTC	CSVTGTGYGYTF
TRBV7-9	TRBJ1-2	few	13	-	TGTGCCAGCAGCTTAGGACCTACGAGGGGCTACACCTTC	CASSLGPTRGYTF
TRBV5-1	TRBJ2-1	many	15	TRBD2	TGCGCCAGCAGCCTAACTAGCGGGATAGGCAATGAGCAGTTCTTC	CASSLTSGIGNEQFF
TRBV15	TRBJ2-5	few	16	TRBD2	TGTGCCACCAGCAGGGGGACTAGCGGAGCCCCGGAGACCCAGTACTTC	CATSRGTSGAPETQYF